This T cell receptor beta chain came from a study of blood T cells in healthy people across ages. Together with a sample-barcoded 5' primer, a J-beta primer mix was included in a second PCR lasting about 7 to 11 cycles. TCRdb ran MiXCR on the 5' RACE reads and lists one entry per CDR3 protein. The sample lists 1,500,000 or so distinct CDR3 sequences; around 55% were seen once. General observations from the study: Diversity estimates from one million T cells were considered underestimates. Roughly linear age-related decline in beta diversity appeared, significant by age about 40. Strongly correlated with naive T cell percentage was TCR beta diversity.

A note on this clonotype: Its specificity is not known.

It was about 10 milliliters of peripheral blood that were drawn from each donor. The CDR3 contains 16 residues. V dropped 4 bases and J dropped 5; count of bases not matched to a gene: 7. This clonotype originated in a man between 18 and 29 years old in good health. The rearrangement uses TRBV12-3 or TRBV12-4 and TRBJ2-5; 13 bases match TRBD2. Sequencing was performed on blood. The CDR3 spells CASSSGLAGERETQYF. CDR3 DNA sequence: TGTGCCAGCAGTTCAGGACTAGCGGGAGAGAGGGAGACCCAGTACTTC.